The 22 T cell receptor beta chains reported below all come from one sample, sequenced in a study of blood T cell repertoires in COVID-19. Clones were sequenced by immunoSEQ multiplex PCR, and TCRdb holds only the in-frame ones, with some missing. The sample consists of 70,000 to 100,000 clones, around nine tenths of them appearing once. The sample was peripheral blood. The receptors originated from a woman aged 60 to 75 with COVID-19, enrolled during active disease.

J is TRBJ2-7 and V is TRBV27; D might be TRBD2 (7 bases). CDR1 is MNHEY, CDR2 SMNVEV, per germline (reference sequence). This CDR3 has 15 amino acids. The germline V and J ends were trimmed by 0 bases and 5 bases, with 14 bases remaining between them. The CDR3 loop is CASSLSWGGRDEQYF. Written as DNA, the CDR3 is TGTGCCAGCAGTTTATCGTGGGGGGGCCGGGACGAGCAGTACTTC.

The genes are TRBV6-2 or TRBV6-3 and TRBJ1-6; 7 positions agree with TRBD1. V lost 5 bases and J lost 10; bases outside the gene matches: 5. This CDR3 contains 13 residues. The germline V gene encodes CDR1 MNHEY and CDR2 SVGEGT. This chain's CDR3 is CASSDRADSPLHF. The CDR3 coding sequence is TGTGCCAGCAGTGACAGGGCCGACTCACCCCTCCACTTT.

The V gene is TRBV28, the J gene TRBJ2-1; tentatively, D is TRBD1 (5 bases). Germline CDR1 is MDHEN and CDR2 is SYDVKM. V was cut by 8 bases and J by 3 bases, with 14 bases left in between. This CDR3 contains 14 residues. CDR3 nucleotides: TGTGCCAGCCCCCCGGGCAGGGACTACAATGAGCAGTTCTTC. It is translated as CASPPGRDYNEQFF.

The V call is TRBV12-3 or TRBV12-4, the J call TRBJ2-7; D is ambiguous. Trimming took 3 bases from V and 6 from J, leaving 6 bases between them. This CDR3 contains 11 residues. The CDR3 sequence is CASSFGPEQYF. For the CDR3, the DNA is TGTGCCAGCAGTTTTGGGCCCGAGCAGTACTTC.

The J gene is TRBJ2-3, the V gene TRBV21-1; the DNA was not used to check the table's D call, TRBD2. TRBV21-1 is an annotated pseudogene. The CDR3 has 15 amino acids. CDR3 sequence reads: CASSTTPRRADTQYF. The CDR3 DNA reads TGTGCCAGCAGCACGACCCCCCGGCGGGCAGATACGCAGTATTTT.

The chain employs TRBV7-2 and TRBJ2-3, with 14 bases that match TRBD2. J gave up 1 base and V 5 bases, and 2 bases lay outside the gene matches. Germline V gene data show CDR1 as SGHTA and CDR2 as FQGNSA. The CDR3 length is 16 residues. The CDR3 protein is CASSPGLAGGTDTQYF. The CDR3, as DNA: TGTGCCAGCAGCCCGGGACTAGCGGGGGGCACAGATACGCAGTATTTT.

V usage is TRBV7-2 and J usage is TRBJ2-7, with TRBD1 identical over 7 bases. The CDR3 loop spans 14 amino acids. With V trimmed by 5 bases and J by 4 bases, 8 bases remained unmatched. Germline CDR1 reads SGHTA; CDR2 reads FQGNSA. CDR3 in DNA: TGTGCCAGCAGCACCGGGACAGTGGTATACGAGCAGTACTTC. Amino acids: CASSTGTVVYEQYF. The variable domain in full, with the rest retrieved from reference TRBV7-2 and TRBJ2-7, is GAGVSQSPSNKVTEKGKDVELRCDPISGHTALYWYRQSLGQGLEFLIYFQGNSAPDKSGLPSDRFSAERTGGSVSTLTIQRTQQEDSAVYLCASSTGTVVYEQYFGPGTRLTVT.

The rearrangement uses TRBV6-6 and TRBJ2-1, with no clear D. The CDR3 sequence is 16 residues long. The germline V gene has CDR1 MNHNY and CDR2 SVGAGI (reference sequence). V was trimmed by 0 bases and J by 0 bases, leaving 9 bases between them. The CDR3 sequence is CASSYSVYSSYNEQFF. The DNA of the CDR3 is TGTGCCAGCAGTTACTCTGTCTATAGCTCCTACAATGAGCAGTTCTTC.

The rearrangement joins TRBV10-2 to TRBJ1-2, with D perhaps TRBD1 (6 bases). This CDR3 spans 13 amino acids. CDR1 WSHSY and CDR2 SAAADI come from the germline V gene. V shed 2 bases and J shed 4 bases, with 8 bases lying between them. CDR3 sequence reads: CASSETGSYGYTF. Written as DNA, the CDR3 is TGCGCCAGCAGTGAGACAGGGAGCTATGGCTACACCTTC.

CDR3 sequence: CASSVGRAGDSTYEQYF. CDR3 nucleotides: TGTGCCAGCAGCGTAGGTCGGGCGGGGGACTCGACCTACGAGCAGTACTTC. The chain uses TRBV9 and TRBJ2-7, with TRBD2 matching over 7 bases. This CDR3 contains 17 residues. The germline V gene has CDR1 SGDLS and CDR2 YYNGEE. With 0 bases clipped from V and 2 bases from J, the junction kept 11 bases outside the gene matches.

The CDR3 bases are TGCAGCGTTGTTGAAGGATGGGACAGGGGGCCAGCTAACTATGGCTACACCTTC. Its translation: CSVVEGWDRGPANYGYTF. The chain combines TRBV29-1 with TRBJ1-2; 12 bases line up with TRBD1. V was pared by 4 bases and J by 0 bases, with 12 bases of the junction left unmatched. The CDR3 covers 18 residues. The germline V gene has CDR1 SQVTM and CDR2 ANQGSEA. The full variable domain, in which reference TRBV29-1 and TRBJ1-2 provide the parts outside the CDR3, is SAVISQKPSRDICQRGTSLTIQCQVDSQVTMMFWYRQQPGQSLTLIATANQGSEATYESGFVIDKFPISRPNLTFSTLTVSNMSPEDSSIYLCSVVEGWDRGPANYGYTFGSGTRLTVV.

The rearrangement links TRBV12-5 to TRBJ2-2; 7 bases align to TRBD1. The V segment lost 1 base and the J segment 3 bases; nucleotides outside the gene matches: 5. Germline CDR1 and CDR2: LGHNT and FRNRAP. The CDR3 runs 16 residues. The CDR3 protein is CASGLARDRDTGELFF. The CDR3 nucleotides read TGTGCTAGTGGTTTGGCCCGGGACAGAGACACCGGGGAGCTGTTTTTT.

This rearrangement joins TRBV29-1 to TRBJ1-3; tentatively, D is TRBD1 (6 bases). Looked up from germline, CDR1 is SQVTM and CDR2 is ANQGSEA. V was shortened by 7 bases and J by 3 bases, with 19 bases between the two germline ends. The CDR3 covers 15 residues. The CDR3 coding sequence is TGCAGCGCCGCCCGAGGGGGGGCGGTTGGAAACACCATATATTTT. Protein sequence: CSAARGGAVGNTIYF.

This chain uses TRBV5-5 with TRBJ2-5; D gene ambiguous. The germline V gene has CDR1 SGHKS and CDR2 YYEKEE (reference sequence). The V gene lost 0 bases and the J gene lost 5 bases, with 8 bases spanning the gap. The CDR3 runs 13 residues. The CDR3 loop is CASSLAVSETQYF. As DNA, the CDR3 is TGTGCCAGCAGCTTGGCCGTGTCTGAGACCCAGTACTTC.

V usage is TRBV10-3 and J usage is TRBJ2-2, with 9 bases lining up with TRBD1. Looked up from germline, CDR1 is ENHRY and CDR2 is SYGVKD. CDR3 length: 14 amino acids. Trimming took 10 bases from V and 7 from J; bases not matched to a gene: 10. The CDR3 sequence: CASTGTGTVGELFF. For the CDR3, the DNA is TGTGCCAGTACCGGGACAGGGACGGTCGGGGAGCTGTTTTTT.

The chain uses TRBV18 and TRBJ2-2, with D maybe TRBD2 (5 bases). Germline CDR1 KGHSH, CDR2 LQKENI. The V and J ends lost 0 bases and 0 bases respectively, with 14 bases between them. The CDR3 totals 18 residues. The CDR3 nucleotides are TGTGCCAGCTCACCACCGGTCGGCGGACTCGCGAACACCGGGGAGCTGTTTTTT. Protein sequence: CASSPPVGGLANTGELFF.

The genes are TRBV11-2 and TRBJ1-5, with D uncertain. The V end was cut by 3 bases, the J end by 4 bases, with 7 bases between. Per the germline V gene, CDR1 is SGHAT and CDR2 is FQNNGV. CDR3 length equals 13 residues. CDR3 bases: TGTGCCAGCAGCTTGGAACAGAATCAGCCCCAGCATTTT. Its protein is CASSLEQNQPQHF. Full variable domain (rest looked up from reference TRBV11-2 and TRBJ1-5): EAGVAQSPRYKIIEKRQSVAFWCNPISGHATLYWYQQILGQGPKLLIQFQNNGVVDDSQLPKDRFSAERLKGVDSTLKIQPAKLEDSAVYLCASSLEQNQPQHFGDGTRLSIL.

The genes are TRBV5-1 and TRBJ2-3; D is perhaps TRBD2 (6 bases). This CDR3 is built from 14 residues. Trimming cost V 4 bases and J 5 bases, with 14 bases left between them. CDR1 is SGHRS and CDR2 is YFSETQ in the germline V gene. The CDR3 region has the DNA TGCGCCAGCAGCCCGGGACTCCGGGGAGATACGCAGTATTTT. Protein sequence: CASSPGLRGDTQYF. The whole variable domain, filled in from reference TRBV5-1 and TRBJ2-3, reads KAGVTQTPRYLIKTRGQQVTLSCSPISGHRSVSWYQQTPGQGLQFLFEYFSETQRNKGNFPGRFSGRQFSNSRSEMNVSTLELGDSALYLCASSPGLRGDTQYFGPGTRLTVL.

Here the CDR3 DNA reads TGTGCCAGCAGCGCATTAGATCTCACCGGGGAGCTGTTTTTT. Encoded protein: CASSALDLTGELFF. The chain recombines TRBV5-4 with TRBJ2-2; D unresolved. Trimming pared 4 bases from V and 4 bases from J, leaving 11 bases between. Germline CDR1 reads SGHNT; CDR2 reads YYREEE (reference sequence). The CDR3 runs 14 residues.

The CDR3 sequence is CASSLRGRETQYF. The CDR3 DNA reads TGTGCCAGCAGCCTCAGGGGTAGAGAGACCCAGTACTTC. V usage is TRBV12-3 or TRBV12-4 and J usage is TRBJ2-5; D possibly corresponds to TRBD1 (6 bases). The CDR3 extends over 13 amino acids. V lost 6 bases and J 4 bases, leaving 12 bases between the germline ends.

This chain links TRBV7-2 with TRBJ2-1, with D hard to call. Trimming removed 1 base from V and 1 base from J, with 11 bases in between. The CDR3 is made up of 16 amino acids. Germline values: CDR1 SGHTA, CDR2 FQGNSA. The CDR3 sequence is CASSLVPGRSYNEQFF. The DNA for the CDR3 is TGTGCCAGCAGCTTAGTCCCAGGAAGATCCTACAATGAGCAGTTCTTC.

The V and J genes are TRBV28 and TRBJ1-2; D call uncertain. V was trimmed by 7 bases and J by 4 bases, leaving 19 bases between them. The CDR3 has 15 amino acids. Germline lookup yields CDR1 MDHEN and CDR2 SYDVKM. The CDR3 DNA sequence: TGTGCCAGCACCCGGGTGGAGGGTCGGCCCTATGGCTACACCTTC. Its protein is CASTRVEGRPYGYTF.